This TCR beta chain was captured by sequencing in a study of response to subunit inactivated influenza vaccine. This clonotype occurred a few times. The antigen remains unidentified. Per germline, CDR1 SNHLY and CDR2 FYNNEI. The ends were cut back, 7 bases at V and 1 base at J, with 12 bases in the middle. This CDR3 region has 14 residues. From the RT-PCR reads, TCRdb called clonotypes with MiXCR, one entry per CDR3 protein. The sample holds about 650,000 distinct CDR3 sequences; roughly 14% are singletons and the top ten take approximately 10%. Notes on the study in general: A suggestion made by the authors is that each seasonal influenza vaccination recruits few new T cells.

The J gene is TRBJ2-3, the V gene TRBV2; D remains ambiguous. This receptor was obtained from a middle-aged man who received an inactivated influenza vaccine. Sequencing used PBMCs from blood, obtained 12 days after vaccination. The CDR3 region is CASKPDGGTDTQYF. CDR3 DNA: TGTGCCAGCAAACCCGATGGGGGCACAGATACGCAGTATTTT.